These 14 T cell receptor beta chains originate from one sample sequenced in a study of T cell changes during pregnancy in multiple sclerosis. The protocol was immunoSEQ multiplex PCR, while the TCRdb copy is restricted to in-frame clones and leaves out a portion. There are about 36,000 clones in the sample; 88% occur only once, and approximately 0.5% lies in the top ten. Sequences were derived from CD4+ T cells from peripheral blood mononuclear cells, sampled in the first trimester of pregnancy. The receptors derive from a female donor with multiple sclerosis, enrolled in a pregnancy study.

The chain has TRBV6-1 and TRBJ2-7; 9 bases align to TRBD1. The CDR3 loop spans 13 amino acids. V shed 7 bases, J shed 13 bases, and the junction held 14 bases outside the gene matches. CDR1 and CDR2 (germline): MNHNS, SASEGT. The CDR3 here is CASTWDRARHLYF. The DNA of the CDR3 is TGTGCCAGCACGTGGGACAGGGCCCGTCATCTCTACTTC.

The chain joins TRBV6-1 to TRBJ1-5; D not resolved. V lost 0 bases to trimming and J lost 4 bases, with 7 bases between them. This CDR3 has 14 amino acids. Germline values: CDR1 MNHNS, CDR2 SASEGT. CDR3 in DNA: TGTGCCAGCAGTGAAGCCTCGGGGAATCAGCCCCAGCATTTT. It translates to CASSEASGNQPQHF.

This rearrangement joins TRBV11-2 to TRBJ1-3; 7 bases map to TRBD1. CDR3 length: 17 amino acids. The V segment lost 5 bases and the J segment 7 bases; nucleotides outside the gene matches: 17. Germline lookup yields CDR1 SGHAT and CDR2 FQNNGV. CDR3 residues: CASSPTSPGQQTNTIYF. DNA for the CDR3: TGTGCCAGCAGCCCCACCTCCCCGGGACAGCAAACTAACACCATATATTTT. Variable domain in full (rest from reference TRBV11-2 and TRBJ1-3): EAGVAQSPRYKIIEKRQSVAFWCNPISGHATLYWYQQILGQGPKLLIQFQNNGVVDDSQLPKDRFSAERLKGVDSTLKIQPAKLEDSAVYLCASSPTSPGQQTNTIYFGEGSWLTVV.

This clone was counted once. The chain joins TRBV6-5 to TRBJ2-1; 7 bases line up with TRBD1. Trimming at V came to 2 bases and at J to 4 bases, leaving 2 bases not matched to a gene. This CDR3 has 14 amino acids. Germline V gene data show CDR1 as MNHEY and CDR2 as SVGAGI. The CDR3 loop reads CASSYGTEYNEQFF. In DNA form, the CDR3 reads TGTGCCAGCAGTTACGGGACAGAATACAATGAGCAGTTCTTC.

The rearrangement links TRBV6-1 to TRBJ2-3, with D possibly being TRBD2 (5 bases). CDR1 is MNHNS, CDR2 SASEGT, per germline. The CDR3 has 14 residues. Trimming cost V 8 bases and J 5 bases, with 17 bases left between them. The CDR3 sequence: CASVERGEGDTQYF. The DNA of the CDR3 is TGTGCCAGCGTCGAACGGGGAGAGGGAGATACGCAGTATTTT.

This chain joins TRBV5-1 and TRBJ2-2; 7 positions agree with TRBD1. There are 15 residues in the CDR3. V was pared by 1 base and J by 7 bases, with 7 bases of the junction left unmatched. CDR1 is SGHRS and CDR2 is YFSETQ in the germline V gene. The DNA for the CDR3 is TGCGCCAGCAGCTTGACAGGGGAGAAAGGCGGGGAGCTGTTTTTT. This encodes CASSLTGEKGGELFF.

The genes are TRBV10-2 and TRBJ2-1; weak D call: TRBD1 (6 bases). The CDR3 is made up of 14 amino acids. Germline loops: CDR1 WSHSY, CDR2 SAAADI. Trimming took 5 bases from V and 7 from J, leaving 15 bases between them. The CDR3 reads CASSPRGFTNEQFF. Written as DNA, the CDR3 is TGCGCCAGCAGTCCCAGGGGATTCACAAATGAGCAGTTCTTC.

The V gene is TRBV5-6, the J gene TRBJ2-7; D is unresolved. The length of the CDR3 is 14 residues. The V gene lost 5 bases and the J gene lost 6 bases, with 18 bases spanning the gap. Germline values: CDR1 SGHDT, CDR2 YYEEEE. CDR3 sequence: CASRQVSPLGEQYF. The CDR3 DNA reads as TGTGCCAGCAGGCAAGTTAGCCCCTTGGGCGAGCAGTACTTC.

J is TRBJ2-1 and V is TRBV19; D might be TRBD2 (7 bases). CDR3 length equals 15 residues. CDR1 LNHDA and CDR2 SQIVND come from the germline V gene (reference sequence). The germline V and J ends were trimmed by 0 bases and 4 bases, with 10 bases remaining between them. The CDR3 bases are TGTGCCAGTAGTATAGAAAGGGGGGGATACAATGAGCAGTTCTTC. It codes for CASSIERGGYNEQFF.

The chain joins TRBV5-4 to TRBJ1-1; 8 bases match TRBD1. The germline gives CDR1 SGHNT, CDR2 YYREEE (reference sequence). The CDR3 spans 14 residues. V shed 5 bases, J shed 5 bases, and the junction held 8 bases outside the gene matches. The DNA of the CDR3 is TGTGCCAGCAGTGCTGCAGGGGGCTGGACTGAAGCTTTCTTT. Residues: CASSAAGGWTEAFF.

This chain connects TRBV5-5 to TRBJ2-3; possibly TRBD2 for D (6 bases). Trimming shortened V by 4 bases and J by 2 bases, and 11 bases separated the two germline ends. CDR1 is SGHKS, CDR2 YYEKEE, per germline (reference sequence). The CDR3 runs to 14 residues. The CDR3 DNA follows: TGTGCCAGCAGCATGGGACTTGACACAGATACGCAGTATTTT. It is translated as CASSMGLDTDTQYF. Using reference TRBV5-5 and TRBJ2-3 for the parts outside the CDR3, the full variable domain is DAGVTQSPTHLIKTRGQQVTLRCSPISGHKSVSWYQQVLGQGPQFIFQYYEKEERGRGNFPDRFSARQFPNYSSELNVNALLLGDSALYLCASSMGLDTDTQYFGPGTRLTVL.

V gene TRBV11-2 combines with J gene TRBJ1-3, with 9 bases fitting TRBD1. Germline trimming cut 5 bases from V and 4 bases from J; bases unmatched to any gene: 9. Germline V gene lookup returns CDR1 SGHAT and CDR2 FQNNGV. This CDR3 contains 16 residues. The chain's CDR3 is CASSLRPGQGGNTIYF. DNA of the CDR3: TGTGCCAGCAGCCTACGTCCGGGACAGGGAGGAAACACCATATATTTT.

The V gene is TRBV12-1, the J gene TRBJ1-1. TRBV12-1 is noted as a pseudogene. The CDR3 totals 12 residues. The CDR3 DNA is TGTGCCAGCAGCCGAGCGAACACTGAAGCTTTCTTT. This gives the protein CASSRANTEAFF.

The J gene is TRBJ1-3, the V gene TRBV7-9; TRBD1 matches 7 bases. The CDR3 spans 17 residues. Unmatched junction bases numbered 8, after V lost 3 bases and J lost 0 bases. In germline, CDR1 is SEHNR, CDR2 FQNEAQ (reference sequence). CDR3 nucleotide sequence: TGTGCCAGCAGCTTCCGCCCGACAGGGAGCTCTGGAAACACCATATATTTT. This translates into CASSFRPTGSSGNTIYF. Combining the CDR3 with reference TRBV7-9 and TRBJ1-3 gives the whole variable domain DTGVSQNPRHKITKRGQNVTFRCDPISEHNRLYWYRQTLGQGPEFLTYFQNEAQLEKSRLLSDRFSAERPKGSFSTLEIQRTEQGDSAMYLCASSFRPTGSSGNTIYFGEGSWLTVV.